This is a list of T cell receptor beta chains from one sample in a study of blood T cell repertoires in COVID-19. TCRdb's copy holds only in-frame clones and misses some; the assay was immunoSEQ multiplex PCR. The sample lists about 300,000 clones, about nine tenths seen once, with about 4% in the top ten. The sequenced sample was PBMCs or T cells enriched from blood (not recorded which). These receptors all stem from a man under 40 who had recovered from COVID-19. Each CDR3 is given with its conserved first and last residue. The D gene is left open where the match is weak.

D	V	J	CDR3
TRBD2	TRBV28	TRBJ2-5	CASSFGGGAKTQYF
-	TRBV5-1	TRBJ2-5	CASSLGRGVQETQYF
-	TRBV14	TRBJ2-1	CASSLKDFTMMQFF
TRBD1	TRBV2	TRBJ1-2	CATGPDREDYGYTF
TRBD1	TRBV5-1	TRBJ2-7	CASSLVGGLNEQYF
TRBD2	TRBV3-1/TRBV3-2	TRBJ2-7	CASSRVHEGLAGNEQYF
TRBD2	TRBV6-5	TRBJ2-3	CASSFRTSGTDTQYF
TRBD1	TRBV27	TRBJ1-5	CASSYPGQGNQPQHF
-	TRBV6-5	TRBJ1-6	CASSYGQSNSPLHF
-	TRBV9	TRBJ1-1	CASSVGGLLMNTEAFF
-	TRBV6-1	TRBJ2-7	CASSESPRGFYEQYF
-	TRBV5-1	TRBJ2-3	CASSLAVSPDTQYF
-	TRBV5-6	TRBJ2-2	CASRARGHTGELFF
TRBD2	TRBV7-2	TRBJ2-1	CASSFAGGLNEQFF
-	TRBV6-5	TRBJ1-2	CASSDRSGGDYGYTF
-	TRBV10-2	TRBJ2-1	CASSVLAISYNEQFF
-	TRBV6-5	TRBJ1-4	CASSYSGRTNEKLFF
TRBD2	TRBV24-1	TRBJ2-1	CATEGLEYNEQFF
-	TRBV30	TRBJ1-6	CAWSLQGGSPLHF
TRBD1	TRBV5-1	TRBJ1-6	CASSLSGQGGSPLHF
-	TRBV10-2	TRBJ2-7	CASSEVSQGHEQYF
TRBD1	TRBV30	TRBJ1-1	CASLQGGNEAFF
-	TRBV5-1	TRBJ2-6	CASSYPGHMSSGANVLTF
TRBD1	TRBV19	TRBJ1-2	CATIPGQGKGYGYTF
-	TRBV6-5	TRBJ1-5	CASRQGWLRGQPQHF
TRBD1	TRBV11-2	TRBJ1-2	CASSVQGAGYGYTF
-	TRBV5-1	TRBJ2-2	CASRGGDGELFF
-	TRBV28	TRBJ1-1	CASSLGGSRTEAFF
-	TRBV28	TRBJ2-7	CASSLISGQEQYF
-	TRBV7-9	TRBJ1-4	CASSLGTLGKLFF
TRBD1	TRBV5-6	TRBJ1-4	CASSSGQLAATNEKLFF
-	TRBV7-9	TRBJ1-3	CASSLGHSGNTIYF
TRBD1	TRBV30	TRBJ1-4	CAWSADRGRWALFF
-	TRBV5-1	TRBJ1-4	CASSLGRTNEKLFF
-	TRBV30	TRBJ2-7	CAWSVSPRGEQYF
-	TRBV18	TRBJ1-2	CASSQTPGTLVIYGYTF
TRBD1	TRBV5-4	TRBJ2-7	CASSGDRGGPYEQYF
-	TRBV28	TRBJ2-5	CASSPPGVQETQYF
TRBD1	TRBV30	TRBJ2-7	CAWKGQIDYEQYF
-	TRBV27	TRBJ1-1	CASSLDKLNTEAFF
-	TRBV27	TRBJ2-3	CASSFGPDTQYF
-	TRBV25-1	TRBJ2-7	CASSETGWEQYF
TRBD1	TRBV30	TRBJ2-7	CAWSKGQGEDEQYF
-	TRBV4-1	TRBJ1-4	CASSHSPATNEKLFF
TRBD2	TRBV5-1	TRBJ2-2	CASSLGGLASTGELFF
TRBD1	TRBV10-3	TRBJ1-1	CAISDEQGLNTEAFF
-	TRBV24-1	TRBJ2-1	CATSDFTGGPFF
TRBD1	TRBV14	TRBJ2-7	CASSLPGQGSYEQYF
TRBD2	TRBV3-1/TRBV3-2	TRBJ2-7	CASSQDGGLARYEQYF
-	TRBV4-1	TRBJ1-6	CASSQDPGRTTGSPLHF
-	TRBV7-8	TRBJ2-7	CASSFGGSYEQYF
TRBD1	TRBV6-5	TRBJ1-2	CASSPPGQYDGYTF
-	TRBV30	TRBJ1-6	CAWKGGGLSYNSPLHF
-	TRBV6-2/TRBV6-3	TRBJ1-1	CASSYSGQGIGEAFF
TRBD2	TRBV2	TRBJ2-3	CASIVFRRGGRIGTDTQYF
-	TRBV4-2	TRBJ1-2	CASSQDGTDFNYGYTF
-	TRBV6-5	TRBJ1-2	CASSYEGRGAGYTF
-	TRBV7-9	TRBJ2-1	CASSRDNPNEQFF
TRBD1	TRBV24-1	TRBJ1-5	CATSDTTTGTGGNQPQHF